The 17 T cell receptor beta chains presented below share a single source sample, sequenced in a study of blood T cell repertoires in COVID-19. Measured with immunoSEQ multiplex PCR; TCRdb has only the in-frame clones, and not every one. The data show 180,000 or so clones, 75% to 90% seen once. The sample comprised peripheral blood. The receptors were sampled from a man aged 40-49 years with acute or convalescent COVID-19.

This chain joins TRBV7-9 and TRBJ2-7, with 7 positions matching TRBD1. This CDR3 contains 14 residues. Germline-derived CDR1 and CDR2 are SEHNR and FQNEAQ (reference sequence). The junction had 4 bases not matched to a gene; V was cut back by 5 bases and J by 0 bases. This CDR3 reads CASSRDSISYEQYF. The CDR3 nucleotides are TGTGCCAGCAGCCGGGACAGCATCTCCTACGAGCAGTACTTC.

The chain recombines TRBV6-1 with TRBJ1-3; 9 nucleotides line up with TRBD1. The ends lost 4 bases at V and 1 base at J; junction bases unmatched: 5. CDR3 size: 16 residues. The germline CDR1 and CDR2 sequences are MNHNS and SASEGT. The CDR3 here is CASSATGGFSGNTIYF. In nucleotides, the CDR3 is TGTGCCAGCAGTGCGACAGGGGGGTTTTCTGGAAACACCATATATTTT.

The chain combines TRBV18 with TRBJ2-2; tentative D call: TRBD2 (6 bases). Looked up from germline, CDR1 is KGHSH and CDR2 is LQKENI. The CDR3 extends over 15 amino acids. V shed 3 bases and J shed 5 bases, with 13 bases lying between them. CDR3 sequence (DNA): TGTGCCAGCTCACCGTCGGCGGGGTGGACCGGGGAGCTGTTTTTT. It yields the protein CASSPSAGWTGELFF.

The V call is TRBV6-6, the J call TRBJ1-1; D may be TRBD1 (5 bases). The CDR3 covers 13 residues. The V gene lost 6 bases and the J gene lost 5 bases, with 13 bases spanning the gap. Germline V gene lookup returns CDR1 MNHNY and CDR2 SVGAGI (reference sequence). In DNA, the CDR3 is TGTGCCAGCAGCGCCCCGGGGGGGACTGAAGCTTTCTTT. Protein: CASSAPGGTEAFF.

The rearrangement links TRBV28 to TRBJ1-1; 10 bases map to TRBD1. The J segment lost 3 bases and the V segment lost 4 bases, leaving 5 bases of the junction unmatched. Germline V gene data show CDR1 as MDHEN and CDR2 as SYDVKM. The CDR3 covers 15 residues. CDR3 protein: CASSSPGTGDTEAFF. CDR3 nucleotide sequence: TGTGCCAGCAGTTCTCCCGGGACAGGGGACACTGAAGCTTTCTTT.

The genes are TRBV6-5 and TRBJ1-2, with a tentative D call TRBD1 (5 bases). CDR3 size: 14 residues. Looked up from germline, CDR1 is MNHEY and CDR2 is SVGAGI. V was cut by 6 bases and J by 3 bases, with 14 bases left in between. The CDR3 bases are TGTGCCAGCAGGAGCCCGGGGGTAGACTATGGCTACACCTTC. Amino acid sequence: CASRSPGVDYGYTF.

This chain uses TRBV3-1 (or the pseudogene TRBV3-2) with TRBJ1-5; TRBD1 is a possible D gene (6 bases). Germline loops: CDR1 LGHDT, CDR2 YNNKEL (reference sequence). V lost 3 bases and J lost 0, with 9 bases in between. The CDR3 is 15 amino acids. This chain's CDR3 is CASSQGAPSNQPQHF. The DNA of the CDR3 is TGTGCCAGCAGCCAGGGGGCCCCTAGCAATCAGCCCCAGCATTTT.

This sequence joins TRBV7-2 and TRBJ2-1; TRBD2 matches at 8 bases. This CDR3 has 14 amino acids. J was trimmed by 5 bases and V by 5 bases; bases with no gene match: 5. Germline V gene sequence: CDR1 SGHTA, CDR2 FQGNSA. The CDR3 region has the DNA TGTGCCAGCAGCGCATCGCGGGGGGACAATGAGCAGTTCTTC. Amino acids: CASSASRGDNEQFF. Full variable domain (rest looked up from reference TRBV7-2 and TRBJ2-1): GAGVSQSPSNKVTEKGKDVELRCDPISGHTALYWYRQSLGQGLEFLIYFQGNSAPDKSGLPSDRFSAERTGGSVSTLTIQRTQQEDSAVYLCASSASRGDNEQFFGPGTRLTVL.

The chain uses TRBV6-5 and TRBJ2-1, with 11 bases identical to TRBD1. This CDR3 region has 15 residues. CDR1 is MNHEY and CDR2 is SVGAGI in the germline V gene. The junction had 4 bases not matched to a gene; V was cut back by 7 bases and J by 2 bases. DNA for the CDR3: TGTGCCAGCACCTGGACAGGGGGCACCTACAATGAGCAGTTCTTC. Translating it yields CASTWTGGTYNEQFF.

This clone occurred a few times. The J gene is TRBJ1-6, the V gene TRBV7-2; D is possibly TRBD1 (6 bases). V lost 5 bases, J lost 8 bases, and 13 bases lay in between. Germline V gene data show CDR1 as SGHTA and CDR2 as FQGNSA. The CDR3 totals 14 residues. The CDR3 region has the DNA TGTGCCAGCAGCACGCCAGGGACACATTCACCCCTCCACTTT. Its translation is CASSTPGTHSPLHF. The complete variable domain, with remaining parts taken from reference TRBV7-2 and TRBJ1-6, reads GAGVSQSPSNKVTEKGKDVELRCDPISGHTALYWYRQSLGQGLEFLIYFQGNSAPDKSGLPSDRFSAERTGGSVSTLTIQRTQQEDSAVYLCASSTPGTHSPLHFGNGTRLTVT.

This chain uses TRBV27 with TRBJ1-6; maybe TRBD1 (6 bases). The CDR3 runs 16 residues. V was pared by 2 bases and J by 6 bases, with 14 bases between. CDR1 is MNHEY, CDR2 SMNVEV, per germline (reference sequence). CDR3 amino acids: CASSLGNRVPNSPLHF. For the CDR3, the DNA is TGTGCCAGCAGTTTAGGGAACAGGGTCCCTAATTCACCCCTCCACTTT.

In this sample, this clone turned up once. This chain links TRBV18 with TRBJ2-7; 7 positions match TRBD1. Trimming cost V 0 bases and J 5 bases; bases outside gene matches: 4. CDR1 and CDR2 (germline): KGHSH, LQKENI. This CDR3 is built from 14 residues. The CDR3 DNA reads as TGTGCCAGCTCACCACCCCAGGGGGATCACGAGCAGTACTTC. Amino acid sequence: CASSPPQGDHEQYF.

This rearrangement joins TRBV7-9 to TRBJ1-5; 7 bases are shared with TRBD1. V was pared by 6 bases and J by 5 bases, with 7 bases of the junction left unmatched. The germline V gene has CDR1 SEHNR and CDR2 FQNEAQ (reference sequence). The CDR3 has 14 residues. The CDR3: CASRYDRAYQPQHF. CDR3 bases: TGTGCCAGCAGATACGACAGGGCTTATCAGCCCCAGCATTTT.

The J gene is TRBJ2-3, the V gene TRBV5-4; TRBD2 aligns across 9 bases. V lost 3 bases, J lost 1 base, and 3 bases stayed unmatched. CDR3 size: 15 residues. Per germline, CDR1 SGHNT and CDR2 YYREEE (reference sequence). The CDR3 reads CASSSRTSGTDTQYF. The CDR3 region has the DNA TGTGCCAGCAGCTCCCGGACTAGCGGCACAGATACGCAGTATTTT.

The V gene is TRBV5-4, the J gene TRBJ1-4; 11 bases match TRBD1. The ends lost 2 bases at V and 7 bases at J; junction bases unmatched: 4. Germline CDR1 reads SGHNT; CDR2 reads YYREEE (reference sequence). This CDR3 region has 15 residues. The CDR3 sequence is CASSLTGTGGEKLFF. CDR3 DNA sequence: TGTGCCAGCAGCTTAACCGGGACAGGGGGTGAAAAACTGTTTTTT.

This chain joins TRBV15 and TRBJ1-5; D gene uncertain. Germline V gene data show CDR1 as LNHNV and CDR2 as YYDKDF (reference sequence). V lost 3 bases to trimming and J lost 5 bases, with 11 bases between them. The CDR3 is 14 amino acids. The CDR3: CATSRDRGYQPQHF. For the CDR3, the DNA is TGTGCCACCAGCAGGGACCGGGGTTATCAGCCCCAGCATTTT.

The chain joins TRBV6-1 to TRBJ2-2, with D hard to call. Per the germline V gene, CDR1 is MNHNS and CDR2 is SASEGT. Trimming shortened V by 1 base and J by 7 bases, and 13 bases separated the two germline ends. This CDR3 comprises 15 residues. CDR3 coding DNA: TGTGCCAGCAGTGAAGTCAGGCAGTTGGTCGGGGAGCTGTTTTTT. Translated: CASSEVRQLVGELFF.